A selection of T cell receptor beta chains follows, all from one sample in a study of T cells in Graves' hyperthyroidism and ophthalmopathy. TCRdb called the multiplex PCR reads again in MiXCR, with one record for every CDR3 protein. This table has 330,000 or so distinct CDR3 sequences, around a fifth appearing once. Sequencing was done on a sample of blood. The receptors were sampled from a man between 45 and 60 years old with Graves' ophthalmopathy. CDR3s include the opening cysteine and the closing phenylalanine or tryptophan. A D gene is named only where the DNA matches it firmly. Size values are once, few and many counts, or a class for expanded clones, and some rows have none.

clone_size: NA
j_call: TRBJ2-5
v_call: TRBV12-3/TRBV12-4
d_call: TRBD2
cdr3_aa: CASSSGTNLETQYF
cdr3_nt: TGTGCCAGCAGTTCCGGGACTAACTTGGAGACCCAGTACTTC

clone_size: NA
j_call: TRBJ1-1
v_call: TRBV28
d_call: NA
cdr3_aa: CASSRLQMGRGGQAFF
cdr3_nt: TGTGCCAGCAGTCGACTGCAGATGGGGCGCGGAGGACAAGCTTTCTTT

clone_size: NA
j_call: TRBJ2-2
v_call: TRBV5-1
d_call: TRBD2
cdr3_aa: CASSKAGLALTGELFF
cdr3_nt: TGCGCCAGCAGCAAGGCGGGACTAGCGCTCACCGGGGAGCTGTTTTTT

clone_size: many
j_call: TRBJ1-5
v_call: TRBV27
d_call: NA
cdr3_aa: CASSSQGWITPQHF
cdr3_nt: TGTGCCAGCAGCAGCCAGGGGTGGATAACGCCCCAGCATTTT

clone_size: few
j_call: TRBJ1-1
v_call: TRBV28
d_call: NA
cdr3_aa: CASSFMLTDGAFF
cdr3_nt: TGTGCCAGCAGTTTCATGCTGACGGATGGAGCTTTCTTT

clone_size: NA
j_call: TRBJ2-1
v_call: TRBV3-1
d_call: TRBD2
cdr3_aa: CASTFSGSEQFF
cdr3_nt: TGTGCCAGCACCTTTAGCGGGAGTGAGCAGTTCTTC

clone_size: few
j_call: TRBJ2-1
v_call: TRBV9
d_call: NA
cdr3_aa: CASSEQDAIYNEQFF
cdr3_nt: TGTGCCAGCAGCGAACAAGACGCCATCTACAATGAGCAGTTCTTC

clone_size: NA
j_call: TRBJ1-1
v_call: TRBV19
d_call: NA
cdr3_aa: CASRMGSNTEAFF
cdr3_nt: TGTGCCAGTAGAATGGGGTCGAACACTGAAGCTTTCTTT

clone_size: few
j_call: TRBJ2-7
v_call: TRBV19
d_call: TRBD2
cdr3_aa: CASSWASGGAYEQYF
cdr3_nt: TGTGCCAGTAGTTGGGCTAGCGGAGGAGCCTACGAGCAGTACTTC

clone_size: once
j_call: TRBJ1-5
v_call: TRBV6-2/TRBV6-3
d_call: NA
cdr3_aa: CASRTDRLNNNQPQHF
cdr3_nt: TGTGCCAGCAGGACGGACAGACTAAATAACAATCAGCCCCAGCATTTT

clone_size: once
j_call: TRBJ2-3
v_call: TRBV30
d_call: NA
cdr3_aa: CAWSVGSDTQYF
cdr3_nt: TGTGCCTGGAGTGTAGGATCAGATACGCAGTATTTT

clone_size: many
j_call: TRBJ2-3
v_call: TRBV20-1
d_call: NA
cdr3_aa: CSAGRGRDTNTQYF
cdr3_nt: TGCAGTGCTGGTCGTGGGCGGGACACGAATACGCAGTATTTT

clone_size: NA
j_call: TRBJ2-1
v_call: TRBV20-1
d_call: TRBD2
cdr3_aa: CSAVQASSGFFNERFF
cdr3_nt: TGCAGTGCTGTTCAGGCCTCTAGCGGGTTCTTCAATGAGCGGTTCTTC

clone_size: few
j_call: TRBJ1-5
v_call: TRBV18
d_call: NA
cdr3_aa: CASSPPGVLSNQPQHF
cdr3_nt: TGTGCCAGCTCACCACCGGGGGTTCTTAGCAATCAGCCCCAGCATTTT

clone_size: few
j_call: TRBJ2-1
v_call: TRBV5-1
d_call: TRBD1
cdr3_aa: CASSRPGTGSLNEQFF
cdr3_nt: TGCGCCAGCAGTCGACCCGGGACAGGGAGTCTGAATGAGCAGTTCTTC

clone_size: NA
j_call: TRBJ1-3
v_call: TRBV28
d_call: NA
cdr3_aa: CASSLSRGLGNTIYF
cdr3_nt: TGTGCCAGCAGTTTATCTCGGGGGCTCGGAAACACCATATATTTT

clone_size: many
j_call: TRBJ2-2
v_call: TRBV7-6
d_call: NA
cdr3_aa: CASSFNQNTGELFF
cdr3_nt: TGTGCCAGCAGCTTTAACCAGAACACCGGGGAGCTGTTTTTT

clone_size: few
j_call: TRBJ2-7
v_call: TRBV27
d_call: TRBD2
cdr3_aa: CASSAGVEQYF
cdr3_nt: TGTGCCAGCTCTGCGGGGGTCGAGCAGTACTTC

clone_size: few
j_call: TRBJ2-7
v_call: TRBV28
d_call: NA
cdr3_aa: CASRTLTDSYEQYF
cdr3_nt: TGTGCCAGCAGAACCCTGACAGACTCCTACGAGCAGTACTTC

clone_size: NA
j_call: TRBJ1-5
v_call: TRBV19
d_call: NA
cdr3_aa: CASSISETDNQPQHF
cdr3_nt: TGTGCCAGTAGTATAAGTGAGACAGACAATCAGCCCCAGCATTTT

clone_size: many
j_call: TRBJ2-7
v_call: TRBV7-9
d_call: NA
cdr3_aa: CASSSDLGGRAYEQYF
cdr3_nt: TGTGCCAGCAGCTCAGACCTAGGAGGGAGAGCGTACGAGCAGTACTTC

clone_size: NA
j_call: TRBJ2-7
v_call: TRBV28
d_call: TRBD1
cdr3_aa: CASSFGTGGPLYEQYF
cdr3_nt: TGTGCCAGCAGTTTCGGGACAGGGGGTCCCCTCTACGAGCAGTACTTC

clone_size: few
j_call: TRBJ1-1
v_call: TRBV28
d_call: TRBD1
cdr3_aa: CASAGGRNTEAFF
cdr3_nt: TGTGCCAGTGCAGGGGGGAGGAACACTGAAGCTTTCTTT

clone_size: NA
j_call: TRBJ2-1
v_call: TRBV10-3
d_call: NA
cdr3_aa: CAISYDPPNEQFF
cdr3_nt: TGTGCCATCAGTTATGACCCCCCCAATGAGCAGTTCTTC

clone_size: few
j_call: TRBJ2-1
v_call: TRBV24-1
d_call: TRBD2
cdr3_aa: CATSRLAGGSEQFF
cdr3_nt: TGTGCCACCAGTCGGCTAGCGGGAGGGTCGGAGCAGTTCTTC

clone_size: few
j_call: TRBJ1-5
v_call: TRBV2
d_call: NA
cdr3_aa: CASSEVGGSNQPQHF
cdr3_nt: TGTGCCAGCAGTGAAGTTGGGGGTAGCAATCAGCCCCAGCATTTT

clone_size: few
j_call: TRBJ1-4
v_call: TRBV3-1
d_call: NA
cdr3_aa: CASSPGMREKLFF
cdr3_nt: TGTGCCAGCAGCCCGGGAATGAGGGAAAAACTGTTTTTT

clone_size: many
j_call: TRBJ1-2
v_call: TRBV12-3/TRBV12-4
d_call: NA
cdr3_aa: CASSSSGGIFNYGYTF
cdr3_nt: TGTGCCAGCAGTTCATCCGGGGGTATATTTAACTATGGCTACACCTTC

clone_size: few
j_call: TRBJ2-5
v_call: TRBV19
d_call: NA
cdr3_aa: CASSMVQETQYF
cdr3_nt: TGTGCCAGTAGTATGGTGCAAGAGACCCAGTACTTC

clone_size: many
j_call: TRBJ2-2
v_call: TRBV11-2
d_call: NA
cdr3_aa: CASSSYTGELFF
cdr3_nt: TGTGCCAGCAGCTCGTACACCGGGGAGCTGTTTTTT

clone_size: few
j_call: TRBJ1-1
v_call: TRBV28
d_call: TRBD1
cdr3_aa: CASSQRQGASEAFF
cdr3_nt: TGTGCCAGCAGTCAAAGACAGGGGGCCTCTGAAGCTTTCTTT

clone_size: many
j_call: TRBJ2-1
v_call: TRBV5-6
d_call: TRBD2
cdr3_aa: CASSPFKLAGGVYNEQFF
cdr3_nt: TGTGCCAGCAGCCCCTTTAAACTAGCGGGAGGGGTTTACAATGAGCAGTTCTTC

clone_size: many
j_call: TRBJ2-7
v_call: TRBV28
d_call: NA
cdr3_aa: CASSLVLLTGRETYEQYF
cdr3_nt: TGTGCCAGCAGTTTAGTTTTACTAACAGGGCGGGAGACCTACGAGCAGTACTTC

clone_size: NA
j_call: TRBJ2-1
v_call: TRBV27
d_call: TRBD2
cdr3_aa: CASSLGLADGPYNEQFF
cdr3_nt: TGTGCCAGCAGTTTAGGACTAGCGGACGGGCCCTACAATGAGCAGTTCTTC

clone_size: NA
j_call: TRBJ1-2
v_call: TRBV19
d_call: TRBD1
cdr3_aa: CASRPGTGSNYGYTF
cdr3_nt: TGTGCCAGTAGGCCTGGGACAGGCTCTAACTATGGCTACACCTTC

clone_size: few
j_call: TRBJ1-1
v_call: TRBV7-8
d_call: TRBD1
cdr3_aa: CASSRSRNRGQNTEAFF
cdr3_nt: TGTGCCAGCAGCCGATCAAGGAACAGGGGACAGAACACTGAAGCTTTCTTT

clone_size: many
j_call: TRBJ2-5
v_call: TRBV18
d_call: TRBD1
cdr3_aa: CASSPGTEQETQYF
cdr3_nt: TGTGCCAGCTCACCAGGGACAGAGCAAGAGACCCAGTACTTC

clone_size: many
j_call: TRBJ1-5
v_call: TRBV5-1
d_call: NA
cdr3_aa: CASSQDNANQPQHF
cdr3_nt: TGCGCCAGCAGCCAGGACAACGCCAATCAGCCCCAGCATTTT

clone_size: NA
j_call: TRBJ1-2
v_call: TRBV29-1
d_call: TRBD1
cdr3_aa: CSVDGTGGFDGYTF
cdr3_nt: TGCAGCGTCGACGGGACAGGGGGATTCGATGGCTACACCTTC

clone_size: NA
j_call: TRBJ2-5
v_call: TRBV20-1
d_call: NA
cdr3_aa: CSARVGKQETQYF
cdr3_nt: TGCAGTGCTAGAGTTGGGAAACAAGAGACCCAGTACTTC

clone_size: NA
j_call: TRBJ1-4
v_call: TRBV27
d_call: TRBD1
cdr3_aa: CASGPGQGEKLFF
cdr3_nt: TGTGCCAGCGGCCCGGGACAGGGGGAAAAACTGTTTTTT

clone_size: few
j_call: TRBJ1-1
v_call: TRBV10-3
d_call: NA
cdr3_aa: CAISDETHTEAFF
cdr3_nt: TGTGCCATCAGTGATGAGACTCACACTGAAGCTTTCTTT

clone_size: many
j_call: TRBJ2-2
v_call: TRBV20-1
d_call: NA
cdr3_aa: CSARPGLNTGELFF
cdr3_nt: TGCAGTGCTCGGCCGGGACTCAACACCGGGGAGCTGTTTTTT

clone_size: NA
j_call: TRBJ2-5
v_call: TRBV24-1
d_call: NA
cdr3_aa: CATSDGASRIETQYF
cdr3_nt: TGTGCCACCAGTGATGGGGCTAGCAGGATAGAGACCCAGTACTTC

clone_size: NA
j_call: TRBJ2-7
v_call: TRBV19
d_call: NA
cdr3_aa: CASSRKIGEGYEQYF
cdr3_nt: TGTGCCAGTAGCCGAAAGATCGGGGAAGGCTACGAGCAGTACTTC

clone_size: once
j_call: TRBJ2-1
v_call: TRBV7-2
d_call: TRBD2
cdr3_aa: CASSSRMHLRLAGGPRNEQFF
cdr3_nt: TGTGCCAGCAGCTCTCGCATGCATCTAAGACTAGCGGGAGGGCCGAGGAATGAGCAGTTCTTC

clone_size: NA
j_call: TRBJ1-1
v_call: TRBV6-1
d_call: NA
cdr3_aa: CASSGAEAFF
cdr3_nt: TGTGCCAGCAGTGGGGCTGAAGCTTTCTTT

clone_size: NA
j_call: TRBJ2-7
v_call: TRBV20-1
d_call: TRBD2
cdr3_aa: CSATGLAGGSSYEQYF
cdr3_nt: TGCAGTGCTACTGGACTAGCGGGAGGTAGCTCCTACGAGCAGTACTTC